Listed below are T cell receptor beta chains from one sample, sequenced in a study of T-cell reconstitution after alpha-beta-depleted transplantation in children. TCRdb used MiXCR to reprocess the PCR reads, holding one entry per CDR3 protein. The table shows roughly 200,000 distinct CDR3 sequences, with roughly 10% occurring only once. The sequencing used PBMCs from the stem cell graft donor, collected from the stem cell graft. These receptors all come from a human donor who donated a stem cell graft to a child with acute lymphoblastic leukemia. Each CDR3 is given with its conserved first and last residue. A D gene is named only where the DNA matches it firmly. Only part of the rows carry a size: once, few, many, or a class if the clone is expanded.

D gene,clone size,V gene,J gene,CDR3 protein,CDR3 DNA
.,many,TRBV7-6,TRBJ2-7,CASSLESQSSYEQYF,TGTGCCAGCAGCTTGGAGTCCCAGAGCTCCTACGAGCAGTACTTC
TRBD1,few,TRBV7-2,TRBJ1-2,CASSLRQGVYGYTF,TGTGCCAGCAGCTTACGACAGGGGGTTTATGGCTACACCTTC
.,many,TRBV5-8,TRBJ1-5,CASSGGLRLRAQHF,TGTGCCAGCAGCGGGGGCCTTCGGTTGAGGGCCCAGCATTTT
.,.,TRBV5-1,TRBJ2-1,CASSSAGQQRPEQFF,TGCGCCAGCAGCTCTGCGGGACAGCAGAGGCCTGAGCAGTTCTTC
TRBD1,few,TRBV10-2,TRBJ2-1,CASSGSRDRPIDNEQFF,TGCGCCAGCAGCGGGTCCCGGGACAGGCCGATCGACAATGAGCAGTTCTTC
.,many,TRBV7-9,TRBJ2-1,CASSFFPAEDRNVEQFF,TGTGCCAGCAGCTTTTTCCCCGCCGAGGACCGGAATGTTGAGCAGTTCTTC
TRBD2,many,TRBV9,TRBJ2-1,CASSLLAGGKSSYNEQFF,TGTGCCAGCAGCTTACTAGCGGGGGGGAAGAGCTCCTACAATGAGCAGTTCTTC
.,few,TRBV6-5,TRBJ1-5,CASSYGRPGVQPQHF,TGTGCCAGCAGTTACGGTCGTCCAGGGGTTCAGCCCCAGCATTTT
.,many,TRBV14,TRBJ2-7,CASSVRDRLYEQYF,TGTGCCAGCAGCGTCCGGGACCGGCTCTACGAGCAGTACTTC
TRBD1,many,TRBV11-2,TRBJ2-1,CASSLDRGGRPYNEQFF,TGTGCCAGCAGCTTGGACAGGGGCGGGCGGCCGTACAATGAGCAGTTCTTC
.,many,TRBV6-6,TRBJ1-1,CASSPLGVEAFF,TGTGCCAGCAGCCCTCTAGGAGTTGAAGCTTTCTTT
.,many,TRBV6-5,TRBJ2-2,CASSYSIQSLDGELFF,TGTGCCAGCAGTTACTCGATTCAGTCGCTCGACGGGGAGCTGTTTTTT
TRBD1,many,TRBV2,TRBJ1-5,CATKGQTRHQPQHF,TGTGCCACCAAGGGACAGACTAGGCATCAGCCCCAGCATTTT
TRBD1,many,TRBV6-1,TRBJ1-5,CASSPTGVYQPQHF,TGTGCCAGCAGTCCTACAGGGGTCTATCAGCCCCAGCATTTT
TRBD2,.,TRBV6-1,TRBJ2-3,CASSTGGVYTQYF,TGTGCCAGCAGTACGGGGGGGGTCTATACGCAGTATTTT
.,few,TRBV7-9,TRBJ1-2,CASSLLGAYDYGYTF,TGTGCCAGCAGCTTACTAGGGGCGTATGACTATGGCTACACCTTC
TRBD1,many,TRBV9,TRBJ2-3,CASSLRQGTDTQYF,TGTGCCAGCAGCTTGCGACAGGGGACAGATACGCAGTATTTT
.,many,TRBV13,TRBJ2-7,CASSLNSEQYF,TGTGCCAGCAGCTTAAACAGCGAGCAGTACTTC
TRBD1,.,TRBV27,TRBJ1-5,CASSATGVENQPQHF,TGTGCCAGCAGCGCGACAGGGGTGGAGAATCAGCCCCAGCATTTT
.,many,TRBV21-1,TRBJ1-1,CASSKDPQGEGTEAFF,TGTGCCAGCAGCAAAGACCCCCAGGGGGAGGGCACTGAAGCTTTCTTT
.,.,TRBV7-2,TRBJ1-1,CASSLSPINAAFF,TGTGCCAGCAGCTTATCCCCGATTAACGCGGCTTTCTTT
.,few,TRBV7-9,TRBJ1-5,CASSLMGASQPQHF,TGTGCCAGCAGCCTGATGGGGGCTAGTCAGCCCCAGCATTTT
.,many,TRBV5-1,TRBJ2-6,CASSKDESSGANVLTF,TGCGCCAGCAGCAAGGACGAAAGCTCTGGGGCCAACGTCCTGACTTTC
.,few,TRBV6-1,TRBJ1-5,CASSEASRGGNQPQHF,TGTGCCAGCAGTGAAGCGAGCAGGGGTGGCAATCAGCCCCAGCATTTT
TRBD2,few,TRBV20-1,TRBJ2-7,CSARDGLAGIYEQYF,TGCAGTGCTAGAGATGGACTAGCGGGGATCTACGAGCAGTACTTC
.,many,TRBV2,TRBJ2-1,CASSYRAGQFF,TGTGCCAGCAGTTACCGGGCCGGGCAGTTCTTC
TRBD2,many,TRBV4-3,TRBJ2-3,CASSQGLAGALWQYF,TGCGCCAGCAGCCAAGGACTAGCGGGGGCTTTGTGGCAGTATTTT
.,many,TRBV5-1,TRBJ1-4,CASSLDTTNEKLFF,TGCGCCAGCAGCTTGGACACAACTAATGAAAAACTGTTTTTT
.,.,TRBV12-3/TRBV12-4,TRBJ1-5,CASSLARDNQPQHF,TGTGCCAGCAGTTTAGCCAGGGACAATCAGCCCCAGCATTTT
.,few,TRBV6-6,TRBJ1-2,CASIARADYGYTF,TGTGCCAGCATCGCGAGGGCTGACTATGGCTACACCTTC
TRBD1,few,TRBV11-1,TRBJ2-1,CASSGQDSYNEQFF,TGTGCCAGCAGCGGACAGGACTCCTACAATGAGCAGTTCTTC
.,many,TRBV6-5,TRBJ2-1,CASSYSRGDPQFF,TGTGCCAGCAGTTACTCGAGAGGGGATCCTCAGTTCTTC
.,many,TRBV14,TRBJ2-5,CASSIGPTQYF,TGTGCCAGCAGTATCGGGCCAACCCAGTACTTC
TRBD1,.,TRBV6-1,TRBJ1-2,CASSPTGYWSKNYGYTF,TGTGCCAGCAGTCCGACAGGGTATTGGTCGAAGAACTATGGCTACACCTTC
TRBD1,once,TRBV6-2/TRBV6-3,TRBJ2-7,CASSYDPTGVSYEQYF,TGTGCCAGCAGTTATGACCCCACAGGGGTCTCCTACGAGCAGTACTTC
.,few,TRBV27,TRBJ1-5,CASRDGSNQPQHF,TGTGCCAGCCGAGACGGGAGCAATCAGCCCCAGCATTTT
TRBD1,few,TRBV5-1,TRBJ1-4,CASSLASGQTATNEKLFF,TGCGCCAGCAGCCTGGCCTCGGGACAGACTGCAACTAATGAAAAACTGTTTTTT
.,few,TRBV11-1,TRBJ1-1,CASRDMNTEAFF,TGTGCCAGCAGGGACATGAACACTGAAGCTTTCTTT
.,few,TRBV6-1,TRBJ2-5,CASSPILTSLQETQYF,TGTGCCAGCAGTCCAATATTGACTAGTTTACAAGAGACCCAGTACTTC
TRBD2,.,TRBV5-1,TRBJ2-1,CASSLVAGAWNEQFF,TGCGCCAGCAGCTTGGTAGCGGGTGCCTGGAATGAGCAGTTCTTC
.,many,TRBV7-9,TRBJ2-5,CASSYPPAQETQYF,TGTGCCAGCAGCTACCCGCCTGCCCAAGAGACCCAGTACTTC
TRBD1,few,TRBV27,TRBJ1-2,CASSLLRTGSSLYGYTF,TGTGCCAGCAGTTTACTCCGGACAGGGTCGTCGCTCTATGGCTACACCTTC
TRBD1,.,TRBV5-1,TRBJ2-1,CASSTTGTGLVEQFF,TGCGCCAGCAGTACGACCGGGACAGGGTTGGTTGAGCAGTTCTTC
.,few,TRBV3-1,TRBJ2-1,CASSLPRASNYNEQFF,TGTGCCAGCAGCCTACCTAGGGCCTCAAACTACAATGAGCAGTTCTTC
.,.,TRBV30,TRBJ1-1,CAWSGSGSRTEAFF,TGTGCCTGGAGCGGTTCCGGTTCTCGAACTGAAGCTTTCTTT
.,few,TRBV29-1,TRBJ1-2,CSAGTLFYGYTF,TGCAGCGCTGGAACTCTCTTCTATGGCTACACCTTC
TRBD1,.,TRBV12-3/TRBV12-4,TRBJ2-1,CASSTSGGGFNEQFF,TGTGCCAGCAGTACCTCAGGGGGTGGCTTCAATGAGCAGTTCTTC
TRBD1,few,TRBV12-3/TRBV12-4,TRBJ2-7,CASSLNRDSLYEQYF,TGTGCCAGCAGTTTAAACCGGGACAGCCTCTACGAGCAGTACTTC
.,.,TRBV29-1,TRBJ2-3,CSVEVGVGDTQYF,TGCAGCGTTGAAGTTGGGGTAGGGGATACGCAGTATTTT
TRBD1,.,TRBV6-5,TRBJ1-6,CASSYSRAQGARSPLHF,TGTGCCAGCAGTTACTCGAGGGCCCAGGGGGCTAGGTCACCCCTCCACTTT
.,.,TRBV6-5,TRBJ1-2,CASSYGAADYGYTF,TGTGCCAGCAGTTACGGTGCGGCTGACTATGGCTACACCTTC
.,many,TRBV5-5,TRBJ2-1,CASSSLVARGEQFF,TGTGCCAGCAGCTCCCTCGTTGCCCGGGGTGAGCAGTTCTTC
TRBD2,.,TRBV20-1,TRBJ2-7,CSARDRVGTRGVYEQYF,TGCAGTGCTAGAGATCGGGTTGGGACTAGGGGTGTCTACGAGCAGTACTTC
.,many,TRBV12-3/TRBV12-4,TRBJ1-2,CASSFWTRNPYGYTF,TGTGCCAGCAGTTTCTGGACGCGAAATCCATATGGCTACACCTTC